Shown below are 10 T cell receptor beta chains from a single sample sequenced in a study of cytotoxic CD8 clonotypes in ibrutinib-treated CLL (dated by TCRdb to the early 2020s). Libraries were made using the immunoSEQ multiplex PCR assay. The clones in this table, taken by TCRdb from immuneACCESS, are in-frame only. Not every clone is retained; where verified, under half of the shortfall comes from an unresolved V gene, and the cause of the rest is unknown. This sample has nearly 85,000 clones in its table, and around 79% of those were observed once. Jointly, the top ten make up about 4.8% of the sample. The time point tag for this specimen amounts to: about 11 months on ibrutinib. Sequencing used PBMCs, obtained after 12 months of ibrutinib treatment. The receptors were sampled from a human donor with chronic lymphocytic leukemia.

The rearrangement joins TRBV7-2 to TRBJ2-3; D is undetermined. Germline CDR1 and CDR2: SGHTA and FQGNSA. V dropped 1 base and J dropped 6 bases, with 8 bases sitting between them. CDR3 size: 13 residues. CDR3 coding DNA: TGTGCCAGCAGCTTAGGCCCCCAGGATACGCAGTATTTT. Amino acids: CASSLGPQDTQYF.

The chain is built from TRBV5-1 and TRBJ1-4; no definite D call. Germline V gene lookup returns CDR1 SGHRS and CDR2 YFSETQ. V was clipped by 4 bases and J by 7 bases, with 8 bases between them. The CDR3 totals 12 residues. The CDR3 loop is CASSPAGEKLFF. CDR3 DNA: TGCGCCAGCAGCCCAGCCGGTGAAAAACTGTTTTTT.

V and J are TRBV2 and TRBJ2-7; TRBD1 aligns across 11 bases. The CDR3 totals 15 residues. CDR1 and CDR2 (germline): SNHLY, FYNNEI. V shed 7 bases, J shed 3 bases, and the junction held 8 bases outside the gene matches. CDR3 sequence (DNA): TGTGCCAGCACCCCCTCCGGGACAGGGGGCTACGAGCAGTACTTC. It encodes CASTPSGTGGYEQYF.

The chain recombines TRBV5-8 with TRBJ1-6, with unresolved D. This CDR3 has 15 residues. Germline V lookup: CDR1 SGHTS, CDR2 YDEGEE. Between the trimmed V and J ends, which lost 0 bases and 7 bases, there was a span of 11 bases. For the CDR3, the DNA is TGTGCCAGCAGCTTGGGTGGTCAGACAAATTCACCCCTCCACTTT. Residues: CASSLGGQTNSPLHF.

The chain carries TRBV11-3 and TRBJ2-1, with a weak D call TRBD2 (7 bases). The germline CDR1 and CDR2 sequences are SGHNT and YENEEA. V was pared by 5 bases and J by 3 bases, with 14 bases between. The CDR3 runs 15 residues. Here the CDR3 reads CASSLRGGGYNEQFF. The CDR3 DNA follows: TGTGCCAGCAGCCTTAGGGGGGGTGGCTACAATGAGCAGTTCTTC.

The chain has TRBV5-1 and TRBJ2-6, with D possibly TRBD1 on 6 matching bases. CDR1 is SGHRS and CDR2 is YFSETQ in the germline V gene. The V gene lost 0 bases and the J gene lost 3 bases, with 13 bases spanning the gap. This CDR3 contains 17 residues. The CDR3 DNA is TGCGCCAGCAGCTTGGGGGCAGGGGCTATTGGGGCCAACGTCCTGACTTTC. It translates to CASSLGAGAIGANVLTF.

This clone was seen a single time. This chain links TRBV19 with TRBJ1-1; 8 bases agree with TRBD1. J lost 5 bases, V lost 1 base, and 6 bases had no gene match. Germline V gene data show CDR1 as LNHDA and CDR2 as SQIVND (reference sequence). CDR3 size: 15 residues. The CDR3, as DNA: TGTGCCAGTAGTATAGGACGGCACAGGGGGACTGAAGCTTTCTTT. It translates to CASSIGRHRGTEAFF.

This chain links TRBV19 with TRBJ2-2, with 10 bases aligning to TRBD1. The CDR3 consists of 16 residues. The ends lost 9 bases at V and 3 bases at J; junction bases unmatched: 10. CDR1 is LNHDA and CDR2 is SQIVND in the germline V gene (reference sequence). The CDR3 loop is CASRPSGTGDTGELFF. The CDR3 coding sequence is TGTGCCAGCCGACCCTCCGGGACAGGGGACACCGGGGAGCTGTTTTTT.

The J gene is TRBJ2-1, the V gene TRBV7-6; 9 bases fit TRBD2. V shed 1 base and J 10 bases; nucleotides not matched to a gene: 8. The CDR3 spans 15 residues. Looked up from germline, CDR1 is SGHVS and CDR2 is FNYEAQ. CDR3 DNA: TGTGCCAGCAGCTTAGGCGCTAGCGGGGCGGGGGAGCAGTTCTTC. Amino acids: CASSLGASGAGEQFF.

The chain employs TRBV28 and TRBJ2-4; TRBD2 might be the D (5 bases). V shed 5 bases and J shed 6 bases, with 14 bases lying between them. The CDR3 has 14 amino acids. From germline, CDR1 is MDHEN and CDR2 SYDVKM. CDR3: CASSTGLPGNIQYF. The DNA of the CDR3 is TGTGCCAGCAGTACCGGACTCCCGGGAAACATTCAGTACTTC.